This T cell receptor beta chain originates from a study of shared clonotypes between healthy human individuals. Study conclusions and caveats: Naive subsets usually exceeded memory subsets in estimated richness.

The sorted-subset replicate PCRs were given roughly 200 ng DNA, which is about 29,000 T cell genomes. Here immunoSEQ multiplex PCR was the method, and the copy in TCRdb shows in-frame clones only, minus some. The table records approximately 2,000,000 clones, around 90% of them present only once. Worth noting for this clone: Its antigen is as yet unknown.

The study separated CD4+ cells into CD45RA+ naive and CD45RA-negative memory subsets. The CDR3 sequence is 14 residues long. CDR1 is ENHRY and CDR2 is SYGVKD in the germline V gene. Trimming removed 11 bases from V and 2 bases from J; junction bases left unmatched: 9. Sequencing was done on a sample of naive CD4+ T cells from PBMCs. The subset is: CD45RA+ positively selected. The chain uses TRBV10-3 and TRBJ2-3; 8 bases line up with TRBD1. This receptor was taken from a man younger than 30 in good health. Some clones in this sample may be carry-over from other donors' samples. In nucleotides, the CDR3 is TGTGCCGTCGGGACAGGTCCCCTCACAGATACGCAGTATTTT. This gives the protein CAVGTGPLTDTQYF.